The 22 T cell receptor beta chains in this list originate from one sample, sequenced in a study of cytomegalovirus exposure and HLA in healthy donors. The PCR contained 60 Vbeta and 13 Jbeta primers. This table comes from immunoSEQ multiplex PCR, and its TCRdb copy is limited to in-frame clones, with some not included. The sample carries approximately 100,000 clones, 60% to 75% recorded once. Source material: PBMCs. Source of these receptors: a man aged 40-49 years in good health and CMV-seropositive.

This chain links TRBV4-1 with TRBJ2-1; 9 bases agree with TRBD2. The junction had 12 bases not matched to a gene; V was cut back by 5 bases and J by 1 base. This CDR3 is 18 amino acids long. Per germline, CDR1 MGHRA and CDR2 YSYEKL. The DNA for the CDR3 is TGCGCCAGCAGCGGCGGAGGGGGTAGCGGGAGTTCCTACAATGAGCAGTTCTTC. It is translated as CASSGGGGSGSSYNEQFF.

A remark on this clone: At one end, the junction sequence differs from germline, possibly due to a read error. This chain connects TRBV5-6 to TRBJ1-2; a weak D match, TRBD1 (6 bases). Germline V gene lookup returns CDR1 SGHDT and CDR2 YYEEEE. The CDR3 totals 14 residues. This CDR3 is CTSTLGQLSYGYTF. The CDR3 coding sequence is TGTACCAGCACCCTCGGACAGTTAAGCTATGGCTACACCTTC. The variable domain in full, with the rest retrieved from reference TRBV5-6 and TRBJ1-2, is DAGVTQSPTHLIKTRGQQVTLRCSPKSGHDTVSWYQQALGQGPQFIFQYYEEEERQRGNFPDRFSGHQFPNYSSELNVNALLLGDSALYLCTSTLGQLSYGYTFGSGTRLTVV.

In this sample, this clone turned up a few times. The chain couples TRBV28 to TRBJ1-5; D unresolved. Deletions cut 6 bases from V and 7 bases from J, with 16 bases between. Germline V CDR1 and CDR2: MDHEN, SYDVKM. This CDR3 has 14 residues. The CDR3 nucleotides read TGTGCCAGCAGGCGGTGGTCCGGGGAACAGCCCCAGCATTTT. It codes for CASRRWSGEQPQHF.

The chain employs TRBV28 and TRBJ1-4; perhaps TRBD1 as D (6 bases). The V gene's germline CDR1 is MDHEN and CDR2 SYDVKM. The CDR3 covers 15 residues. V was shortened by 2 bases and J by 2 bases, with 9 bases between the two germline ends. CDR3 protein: CASSLRGGTNEKLFF. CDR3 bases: TGTGCCAGCAGTTTAAGGGGGGGCACTAATGAAAAACTGTTTTTT.

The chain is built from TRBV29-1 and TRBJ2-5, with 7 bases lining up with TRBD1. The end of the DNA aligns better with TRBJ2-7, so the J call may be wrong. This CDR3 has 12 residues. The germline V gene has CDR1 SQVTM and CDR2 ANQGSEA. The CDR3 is CSAQGQRYEQYF. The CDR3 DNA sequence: TGCAGCGCTCAGGGACAGCGCTACGAGCAGTACTTC.

The DNA for the CDR3 is TGTGCCAGCAGTGAGGGTAGCGGGAGCTCCTACGAGCAGTACGTC. Translation gives CASSEGSGSSYEQYV. The rearrangement uses TRBV6-1 and TRBJ2-7; 9 nucleotides agree with TRBD2. Germline V gene sequence: CDR1 MNHNS, CDR2 SASEGT. The CDR3 is made up of 15 amino acids. Trimming at V came to 3 bases and at J to 0 bases, leaving 3 bases not matched to a gene.

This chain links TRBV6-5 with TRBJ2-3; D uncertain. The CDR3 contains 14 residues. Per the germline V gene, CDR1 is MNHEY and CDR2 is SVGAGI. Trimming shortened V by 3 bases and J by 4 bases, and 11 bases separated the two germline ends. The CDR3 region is CASSYLVGPDTQYF. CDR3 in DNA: TGTGCCAGCAGTTATCTGGTGGGCCCAGATACGCAGTATTTT.

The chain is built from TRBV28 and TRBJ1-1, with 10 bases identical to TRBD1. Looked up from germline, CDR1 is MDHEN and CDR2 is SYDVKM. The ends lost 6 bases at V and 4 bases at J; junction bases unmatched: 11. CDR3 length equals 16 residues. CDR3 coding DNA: TGTGCCAGCAGGACAGGGGGGACAGGGGTGAGCACTGAAGCTTTCTTT. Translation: CASRTGGTGVSTEAFF.

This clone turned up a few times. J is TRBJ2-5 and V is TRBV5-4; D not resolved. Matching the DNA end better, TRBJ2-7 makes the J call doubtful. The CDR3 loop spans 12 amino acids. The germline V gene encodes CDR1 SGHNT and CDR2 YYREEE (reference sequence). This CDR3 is CASSYFPYEQYF. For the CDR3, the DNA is TGTGCCAGCAGTTACTTTCCTTACGAGCAGTACTTC.

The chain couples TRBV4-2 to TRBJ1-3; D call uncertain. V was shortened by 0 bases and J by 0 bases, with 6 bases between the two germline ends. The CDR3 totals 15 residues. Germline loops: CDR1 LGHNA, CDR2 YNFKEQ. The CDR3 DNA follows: TGTGCCAGCAGCCAAGATCAGAACTCTGGAAACACCATATATTTT. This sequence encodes CASSQDQNSGNTIYF.

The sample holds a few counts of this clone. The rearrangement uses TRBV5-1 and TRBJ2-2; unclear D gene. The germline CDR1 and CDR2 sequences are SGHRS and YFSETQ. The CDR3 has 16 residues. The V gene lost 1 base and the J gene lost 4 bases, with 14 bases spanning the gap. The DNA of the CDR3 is TGCGCCAGCAGCTTGAATTTCTTATCTGTCACCGGGGAGCTGTTTTTT. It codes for CASSLNFLSVTGELFF.

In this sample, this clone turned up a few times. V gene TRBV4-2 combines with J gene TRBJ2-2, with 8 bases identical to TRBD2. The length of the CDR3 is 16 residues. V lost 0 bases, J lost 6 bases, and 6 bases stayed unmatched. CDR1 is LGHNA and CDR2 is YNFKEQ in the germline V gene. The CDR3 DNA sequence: TGTGCCAGCAGCCAAGAAGCGGGAGTTAGGGCCGGGGAGCTGTTTTTT. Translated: CASSQEAGVRAGELFF.

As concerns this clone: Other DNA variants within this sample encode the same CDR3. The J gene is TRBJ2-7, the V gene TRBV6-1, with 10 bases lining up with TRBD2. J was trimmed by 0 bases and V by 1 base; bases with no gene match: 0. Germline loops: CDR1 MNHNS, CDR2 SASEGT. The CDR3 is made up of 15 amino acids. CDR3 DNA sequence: TGTGCCAGCAGTGAAGGGACTAGCGGCTCCTACGAGCAGTACGTC. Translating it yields CASSEGTSGSYEQYV.

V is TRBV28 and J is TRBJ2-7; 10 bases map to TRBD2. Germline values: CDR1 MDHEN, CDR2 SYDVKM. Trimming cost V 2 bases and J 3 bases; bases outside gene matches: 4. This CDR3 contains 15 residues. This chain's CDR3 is CASSLVLAGDYEQYF. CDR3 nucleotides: TGTGCCAGCAGTTTAGTCCTAGCGGGGGACTACGAGCAGTACTTC. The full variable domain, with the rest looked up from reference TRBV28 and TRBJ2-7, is DVKVTQSSRYLVKRTGEKVFLECVQDMDHENMFWYRQDPGLGLRLIYFSYDVKMKEKGDIPEGYSVSREKKERFSLILESASTNQTSMYLCASSLVLAGDYEQYFGPGTRLTVT.

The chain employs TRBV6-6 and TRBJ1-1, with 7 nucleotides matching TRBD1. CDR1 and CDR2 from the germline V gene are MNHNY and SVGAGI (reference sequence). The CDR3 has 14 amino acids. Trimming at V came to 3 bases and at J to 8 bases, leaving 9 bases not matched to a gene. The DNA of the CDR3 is TGTGCCAGCAGTTATCTACGAGGACAGGACGAAGCTTTCTTT. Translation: CASSYLRGQDEAFF.

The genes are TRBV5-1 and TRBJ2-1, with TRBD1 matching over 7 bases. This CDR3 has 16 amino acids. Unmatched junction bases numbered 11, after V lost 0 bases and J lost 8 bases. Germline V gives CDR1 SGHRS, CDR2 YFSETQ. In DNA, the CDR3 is TGCGCCAGCAGCTTGGGGACAGCGGTCCAGGGGGATGAGCAGTTCTTC. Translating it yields CASSLGTAVQGDEQFF.

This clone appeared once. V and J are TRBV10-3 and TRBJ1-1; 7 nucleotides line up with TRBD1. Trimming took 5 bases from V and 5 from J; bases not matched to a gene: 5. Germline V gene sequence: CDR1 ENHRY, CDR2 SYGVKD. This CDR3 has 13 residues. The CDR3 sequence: CAISRGQETEAFF. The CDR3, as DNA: TGTGCCATCAGTAGGGGGCAAGAAACTGAAGCTTTCTTT.

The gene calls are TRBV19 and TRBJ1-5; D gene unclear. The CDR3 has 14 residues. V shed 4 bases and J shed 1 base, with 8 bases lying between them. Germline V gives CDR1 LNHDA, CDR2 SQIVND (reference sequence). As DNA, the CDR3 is TGTGCCAGTAGTAACTCGCTCAGCAATCAGCCCCAGCATTTT. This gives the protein CASSNSLSNQPQHF.

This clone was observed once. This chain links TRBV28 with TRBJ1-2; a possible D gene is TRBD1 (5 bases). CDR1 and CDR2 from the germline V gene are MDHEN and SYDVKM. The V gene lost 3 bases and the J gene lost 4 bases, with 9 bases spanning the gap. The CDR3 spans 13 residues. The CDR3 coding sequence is TGTGCCAGCAGTTTCCAGGGCACCTATGGCTACACCTTC. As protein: CASSFQGTYGYTF.

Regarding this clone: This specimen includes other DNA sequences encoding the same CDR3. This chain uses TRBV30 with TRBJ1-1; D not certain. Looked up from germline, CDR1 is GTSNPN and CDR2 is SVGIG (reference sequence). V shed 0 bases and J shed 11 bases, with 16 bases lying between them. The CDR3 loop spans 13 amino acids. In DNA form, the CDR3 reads TGTGCCTGGAGTGTACTGGCCGGGGTAAATGCTTTCTTT. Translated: CAWSVLAGVNAFF. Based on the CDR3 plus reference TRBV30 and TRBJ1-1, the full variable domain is SQTIHQWPATLVQPVGSPLSLECTVEGTSNPNLYWYRQAAGRGLQLLFYSVGIGQISSEVPQNLSASRPQDRQFILSSKKLLLSDSGFYLCAWSVLAGVNAFFGQGTRLTVV.

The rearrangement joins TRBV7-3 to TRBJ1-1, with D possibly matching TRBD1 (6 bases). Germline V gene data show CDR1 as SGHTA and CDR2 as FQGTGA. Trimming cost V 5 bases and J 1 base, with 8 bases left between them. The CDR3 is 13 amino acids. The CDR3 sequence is CASSQGRNTEAFF. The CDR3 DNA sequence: TGTGCCAGCAGCCAGGGGAGGAACACTGAAGCTTTCTTT.

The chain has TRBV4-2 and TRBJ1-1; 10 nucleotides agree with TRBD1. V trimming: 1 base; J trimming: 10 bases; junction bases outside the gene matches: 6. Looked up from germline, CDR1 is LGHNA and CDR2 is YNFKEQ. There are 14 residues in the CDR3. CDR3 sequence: CASSQGTGGGRAFF. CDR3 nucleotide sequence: TGTGCCAGCAGCCAAGGGACAGGGGGTGGAAGAGCTTTCTTT.